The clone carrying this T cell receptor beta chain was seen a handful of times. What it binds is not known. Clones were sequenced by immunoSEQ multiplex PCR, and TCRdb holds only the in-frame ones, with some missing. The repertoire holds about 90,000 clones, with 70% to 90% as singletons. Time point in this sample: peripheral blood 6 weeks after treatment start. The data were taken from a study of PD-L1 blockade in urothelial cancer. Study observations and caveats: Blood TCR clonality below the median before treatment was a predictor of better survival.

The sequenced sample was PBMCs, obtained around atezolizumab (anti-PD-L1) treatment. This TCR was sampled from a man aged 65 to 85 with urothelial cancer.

The CDR3 nucleotides read TGTGCCATCCAGGGCGTCCCCTACAATGAGCAGTTCTTC. Protein product: CAIQGVPYNEQFF. The rearrangement uses TRBV2 and TRBJ2-1; TRBD1 is a possible D gene (5 bases). Germline V CDR1 and CDR2: SNHLY, FYNNEI. V was pared by 10 bases and J by 2 bases, with 12 bases between. This CDR3 region has 13 residues.